This T cell receptor (beta chain) was found in a study of T cell repertoires in cytomegalovirus infection. A word on this clonotype: As yet, its antigen is unknown.

Each CDR3 protein gets one entry after TCRdb re-called the reads with MiXCR. This table holds about 68,000 distinct CDR3 sequences, 22% found once. There are 15 residues in the CDR3. Germline loops: CDR1 MNHNS, CDR2 SASEGT. With 2 bases removed from V and 7 bases from J, the gap between germline ends came to 15 bases. This receptor was identified in a human donor in good health (CMV status not recorded). Some clones in this sample may be carry-over from other donors' samples. What was sequenced was PBMCs, sequenced either directly or after in vitro stimulation (not recorded which). The chain recombines TRBV6-1 with TRBJ2-1; maybe TRBD2 (5 bases). The CDR3 spells CASSEFWAGGNEQFF. CDR3 bases: TGTGCCAGCAGTGAATTCTGGGCGGGTGGGAATGAGCAGTTCTTC.